The 27 T cell receptor beta chains given below trace back to one sample, sequenced in a study of blood T cell repertoires in COVID-19. TCRdb keeps only in-frame clones here, not all; method: immunoSEQ multiplex PCR. The sample carries roughly 350,000 clones, around 87% recorded once. Specimen: peripheral blood. The receptors originated from a woman in her 30s with COVID-19, enrolled during active disease.

The gene calls are TRBV30 and TRBJ2-1; 8 nucleotides match TRBD1. Per germline, CDR1 GTSNPN and CDR2 SVGIG (reference sequence). This CDR3 comprises 16 residues. J lost 1 base, V lost 4 bases, and 9 bases had no gene match. The DNA of the CDR3 is TGTGCCTGGACTAAACTCAGGGGGCTTTCCTACAATGAGCAGTTCTTC. It yields the protein CAWTKLRGLSYNEQFF.

The chain joins TRBV2 to TRBJ2-7; D is perhaps TRBD1 (5 bases). The germline V and J ends were trimmed by 5 bases and 2 bases, with 10 bases remaining between them. Germline CDR1 and CDR2: SNHLY and FYNNEI. The length of the CDR3 is 13 residues. For the CDR3, the DNA is TGTGCCAGCAGTCCCAGGGCGCCCTACGAGCAGTACTTC. Translated, it gives CASSPRAPYEQYF.

The chain recombines TRBV2 with TRBJ2-3; D call uncertain. The CDR3 sequence is 12 residues long. Trimming pared 5 bases from V and 2 bases from J, leaving 5 bases between. Germline assignment: CDR1 SNHLY and CDR2 FYNNEI. The CDR3 nucleotides are TGTGCCAGCAGTAGCACCACAGATACGCAGTATTTT. It yields the protein CASSSTTDTQYF.

The V and J genes are TRBV19 and TRBJ2-3; 9 bases agree with TRBD2. Germline assignment: CDR1 LNHDA and CDR2 SQIVND (reference sequence). The CDR3 sequence is 14 residues long. V lost 6 bases, J lost 1 base, and 2 bases stayed unmatched. The CDR3: CASRREGGTDTQYF. CDR3 DNA: TGTGCCAGTAGGCGGGAGGGGGGCACAGATACGCAGTATTTT.

The chain couples TRBV30 to TRBJ1-2; D ambiguous. Trimming shortened V by 0 bases and J by 5 bases, and 13 bases separated the two germline ends. The CDR3 totals 14 residues. Germline lookup yields CDR1 GTSNPN and CDR2 SVGIG (reference sequence). The CDR3 coding sequence is TGTGCCTGGAGTGTCGGGCGGGCGGGGTATGGCTACACCTTC. Translated, it gives CAWSVGRAGYGYTF.

The chain recombines TRBV5-4 with TRBJ2-7, with TRBD1 as a possible D gene (5 bases). The germline gives CDR1 SGHNT, CDR2 YYREEE (reference sequence). The CDR3 sequence is 15 residues long. With 4 bases removed from V and 5 bases from J, the gap between germline ends came to 19 bases. This chain's CDR3 is CASSPTQGASNEQYF. CDR3 DNA sequence: TGTGCCAGCAGCCCTACCCAAGGGGCGAGTAACGAGCAGTACTTC. The full variable domain, its missing parts supplied by reference TRBV5-4 and TRBJ2-7, is ETGVTQSPTHLIKTRGQQVTLRCSSQSGHNTVSWYQQALGQGPQFIFQYYREEENGRGNFPPRFSGLQFPNYSSELNVNALELDDSALYLCASSPTQGASNEQYFGPGTRLTVT.

This sequence joins TRBV5-1 and TRBJ2-3; possible D gene TRBD1, 8 bases. The CDR3 contains 16 residues. With 4 bases removed from V and 0 bases from J, the gap between germline ends came to 15 bases. Per the germline V gene, CDR1 is SGHRS and CDR2 is YFSETQ. CDR3 DNA sequence: TGCGCCAGCAGCCCCCCACAGGGGGGGAGCACAGATACGCAGTATTTT. Translation: CASSPPQGGSTDTQYF.

The rearrangement uses TRBV7-8 and TRBJ2-1; no reliable D call. Deletions cut 6 bases from V and 12 bases from J, with 15 bases between. This CDR3 contains 12 residues. Germline CDR1 and CDR2: SGHVS and FQNEAQ. CDR3 amino acids: CASSRVDRGQFF. CDR3 in DNA: TGTGCCAGCAGTCGAGTAGACCGAGGGCAGTTCTTC.

V is TRBV6-2 or TRBV6-3 and J is TRBJ2-7, with a tentative D call TRBD2 (6 bases). The CDR3 has 13 residues. The V gene's germline CDR1 is MNHEY and CDR2 SVGEGT. The V end was cut by 1 base, the J end by 6 bases, with 10 bases between. The CDR3 region is CASSYYGGGEQYF. In DNA, the CDR3 is TGTGCCAGCAGTTACTATGGGGGAGGCGAGCAGTACTTC.

This chain connects TRBV5-1 to TRBJ1-1; D uncertain. This CDR3 is 14 amino acids long. Germline V CDR1 and CDR2: SGHRS, YFSETQ. Trimming left V 4 bases short and J 0 bases short, with 10 bases between. In DNA, the CDR3 is TGCGCCAGCAGCACTGGGCCATTGAACACTGAAGCTTTCTTT. It is translated as CASSTGPLNTEAFF.

The chain combines TRBV7-9 with TRBJ2-6; tentatively, D is TRBD1 (5 bases). Germline loops: CDR1 SEHNR, CDR2 FQNEAQ (reference sequence). The V end lost 1 base, the J end lost 2 bases, and 12 bases lay between the germline ends. This CDR3 is 17 amino acids long. The CDR3 region is CASSLDKQETGANVLTF. For the CDR3, the DNA is TGTGCCAGCAGCTTAGATAAACAGGAGACTGGGGCCAACGTCCTGACTTTC.

The V gene is TRBV6-5, the J gene TRBJ1-2, with D tentatively TRBD1 (6 bases). The V gene's germline CDR1 is MNHEY and CDR2 SVGAGI. Trimming took 6 bases from V and 4 from J, leaving 15 bases between them. The CDR3 spans 14 residues. The CDR3 DNA reads TGTGCCAGCAGAGCGGACAGAACCTTCTATGGCTACACCTTC. Amino acids: CASRADRTFYGYTF.

V usage is TRBV4-1 and J usage is TRBJ2-3; D is possibly TRBD1 (6 bases). Germline values: CDR1 MGHRA, CDR2 YSYEKL. This CDR3 is built from 16 residues. The germline V and J ends were trimmed by 1 base and 3 bases, with 14 bases remaining between them. The CDR3: CASSQAGQIRTDTQYF. The DNA for the CDR3 is TGCGCCAGCAGCCAAGCAGGACAGATAAGGACAGATACGCAGTATTTT.

This chain links TRBV29-1 with TRBJ2-5; D unresolved. Trimming took 3 bases from V and 4 from J, leaving 9 bases between them. In germline, CDR1 is SQVTM, CDR2 ANQGSEA. CDR3 length equals 12 residues. In DNA form, the CDR3 reads TGCAGCGTTGATAACAGCAGAGAGACCCAGTACTTC. It specifies CSVDNSRETQYF. Full variable domain (rest looked up from reference TRBV29-1 and TRBJ2-5): SAVISQKPSRDICQRGTSLTIQCQVDSQVTMMFWYRQQPGQSLTLIATANQGSEATYESGFVIDKFPISRPNLTFSTLTVSNMSPEDSSIYLCSVDNSRETQYFGPGTRLLVL.

The chain uses TRBV29-1 and TRBJ1-1; 9 nucleotides match TRBD1. CDR1 and CDR2 (germline): SQVTM, ANQGSEA. The ends lost 7 bases at V and 4 bases at J; junction bases unmatched: 7. The CDR3 consists of 13 residues. CDR3 DNA sequence: TGCAGCGCCAAGGGACAGGGAATCACTGAAGCTTTCTTT. Amino acids: CSAKGQGITEAFF.

The J gene is TRBJ2-3, the V gene TRBV3-1 (or the pseudogene TRBV3-2); 7 bases align to TRBD2. Germline V gene data show CDR1 as LGHDT and CDR2 as YNNKEL (reference sequence). The CDR3 is 16 residues long. V dropped 1 base and J dropped 0; count of bases not matched to a gene: 4. CDR3: CASSQGTRSSTDTQYF. The CDR3 bases are TGTGCCAGCAGCCAAGGGACTAGGTCTAGCACAGATACGCAGTATTTT.

This chain uses TRBV9 with TRBJ2-2, with D possibly matching TRBD1 (5 bases). The V gene lost 3 bases and the J gene lost 2 bases, with 11 bases spanning the gap. The CDR3 spans 15 residues. Looked up from germline, CDR1 is SGDLS and CDR2 is YYNGEE. Here the CDR3 DNA reads TGTGCCAGCAGCGCGCCGACAGACAACACCGGGGAGCTGTTTTTT. This gives the protein CASSAPTDNTGELFF.

The gene calls are TRBV5-6 and TRBJ1-3; D remains ambiguous. Germline CDR1 reads SGHDT; CDR2 reads YYEEEE. Trimming took off 0 bases at V and 0 bases at J, with 7 bases between the two ends. This CDR3 comprises 15 residues. CDR3 DNA sequence: TGTGCCAGCAGCTTGGATCAGTTCTCTGGAAACACCATATATTTT. It is translated as CASSLDQFSGNTIYF.

This rearrangement joins TRBV2 to TRBJ1-5; 7 nucleotides match TRBD1. Trimming removed 4 bases from V and 7 bases from J; junction bases left unmatched: 10. CDR1 is SNHLY and CDR2 is FYNNEI in the germline V gene. The CDR3 consists of 15 residues. This CDR3 is CASSGRGGFEQPQHF. In nucleotides, the CDR3 is TGTGCCAGCAGTGGCAGAGGGGGCTTCGAGCAGCCCCAGCATTTT.

The chain joins TRBV5-1 to TRBJ2-7; no clear D gene. Germline lookup yields CDR1 SGHRS and CDR2 YFSETQ. The ends were cut back, 3 bases at V and 1 base at J, with 8 bases in the middle. This CDR3 has 13 residues. CDR3 nucleotide sequence: TGCGCCAGCAGCTCCTCTCCTTCCTACGAGCAGTACTTC. Protein sequence: CASSSSPSYEQYF.

The chain couples TRBV7-8 to TRBJ2-1, with 7 positions matching TRBD2. Germline loops: CDR1 SGHVS, CDR2 FQNEAQ. J gave up 2 bases and V 5 bases, and 12 bases lay outside the gene matches. The CDR3 is 17 amino acids. CDR3 sequence (DNA): TGTGCCAGCAGCACCCGCCCTAGCGGCCAAGCCTACAATGAGCAGTTCTTC. Its protein product is CASSTRPSGQAYNEQFF.

This chain uses TRBV30 with TRBJ1-6, with 8 bases that match TRBD1. The CDR3 consists of 12 residues. Trimming at V came to 1 base and at J to 13 bases, leaving 3 bases not matched to a gene. CDR1 GTSNPN and CDR2 SVGIG come from the germline V gene (reference sequence). The CDR3 protein is CAWSETGGPLHF. Written as DNA, the CDR3 is TGTGCCTGGAGTGAAACAGGGGGGCCCCTCCACTTT.

The rearrangement links TRBV30 to TRBJ2-5; 7 bases line up with TRBD2. V gave up 4 bases and J gave up 2 bases; unmatched junction bases: 4. Per germline, CDR1 GTSNPN and CDR2 SVGIG (reference sequence). CDR3 length: 13 amino acids. CDR3 residues: CAWTSGVQETQYF. CDR3 nucleotides: TGTGCCTGGACTAGCGGAGTTCAAGAGACCCAGTACTTC.

This sequence joins TRBV28 and TRBJ1-5; a weak D match, TRBD1 (6 bases). This CDR3 spans 18 amino acids. V lost 2 bases and J lost 3, with 20 bases in between. Germline V gene lookup returns CDR1 MDHEN and CDR2 SYDVKM. CDR3 protein: CASSLQFLAGVNNQPQHF. The CDR3 DNA sequence: TGTGCCAGCAGTTTACAATTTCTTGCAGGGGTGAACAATCAGCCCCAGCATTTT. The full variable domain, in which reference TRBV28 and TRBJ1-5 provide the parts outside the CDR3, is DVKVTQSSRYLVKRTGEKVFLECVQDMDHENMFWYRQDPGLGLRLIYFSYDVKMKEKGDIPEGYSVSREKKERFSLILESASTNQTSMYLCASSLQFLAGVNNQPQHFGDGTRLSIL.

The chain has TRBV2 and TRBJ2-7; D perhaps matches TRBD2 (6 bases). The V gene lost 4 bases and the J gene lost 1 base, with 11 bases spanning the gap. The germline gives CDR1 SNHLY, CDR2 FYNNEI. The CDR3 covers 14 residues. The CDR3: CASSVGSGSYEQYF. CDR3 bases: TGTGCCAGCAGTGTGGGTAGCGGATCCTACGAGCAGTACTTC. The variable domain in full, with the rest retrieved from reference TRBV2 and TRBJ2-7, is EPEVTQTPSHQVTQMGQEVILRCVPISNHLYFYWYRQILGQKVEFLVSFYNNEISEKSEIFDDQFSVERPDGSNFTLKIRSTKLEDSAMYFCASSVGSGSYEQYFGPGTRLTVT.

V is TRBV18 and J is TRBJ1-4; TRBD1 might be the D (5 bases). The CDR3 length is 11 residues. The V end was cut by 5 bases, the J end by 8 bases, with 6 bases between. Germline CDR1 is KGHSH and CDR2 is LQKENI. The CDR3 is CASSGAEKLFF. CDR3 in DNA: TGTGCCAGCTCAGGGGCGGAAAAACTGTTTTTT.

This clone has a handful of counts. This chain links TRBV7-2 with TRBJ2-7, with 11 bases lining up with TRBD2. Germline CDR1 reads SGHTA; CDR2 reads FQGNSA. V dropped 1 base and J dropped 7; count of bases not matched to a gene: 6. The CDR3 is 15 residues long. CDR3 residues: CASSLDLAGGGEQYF. CDR3 coding DNA: TGTGCCAGCAGCTTAGATCTAGCGGGAGGAGGTGAGCAGTACTTC.